Shown below are 30 T cell receptor beta chains from a single sample sequenced in a study of OX40 agonist ivuxolimab in advanced cancers. The library was obtained by the immunoSEQ multiplex PCR assay. Not all clones reach the TCRdb copy of this immuneACCESS table, which keeps in-frame sequences only. Checked studies attribute under half of the gap to unresolved V genes and leave the rest unexplained. The sample table contains 65,000 to 90,000 clones; only one count was recorded for around 82% of them. The top ten constitute approximately 5% of the sample. The starting material was CD4+ or CD8+ T cells sorted from blood, obtained in a trial of the OX40 agonist ivuxolimab. Receptor source: an adult with an advanced solid tumor such as melanoma, head and neck, liver or kidney cancer.

A few counts support this clone. The gene calls are TRBV27 and TRBJ2-2, with D hard to call. Germline loops: CDR1 MNHEY, CDR2 SMNVEV (reference sequence). This CDR3 is built from 13 residues. Trimming pared 4 bases from V and 2 bases from J, leaving 5 bases between. CDR3 DNA sequence: TGTGCCAGCAGTTCACTTAACACCGGGGAGCTGTTTTTT. Encoded protein: CASSSLNTGELFF.

The gene calls are TRBV7-6 and TRBJ2-1, with TRBD2 matching 13 bases. There are 16 residues in the CDR3. CDR1 and CDR2 (germline): SGHVS, FNYEAQ. With V trimmed by 5 bases and J by 5 bases, 6 bases remained unmatched. CDR3: CASSQPGLAGNNEQFF. The CDR3 region has the DNA TGTGCCAGCAGCCAACCGGGACTAGCGGGGAACAATGAGCAGTTCTTC.

A single count supports this clone. The gene calls are TRBV18 and TRBJ1-3; D gene unclear. The CDR3 spans 14 residues. The V end lost 0 bases, the J end lost 3 bases, and 6 bases lay between the germline ends. CDR1 is KGHSH, CDR2 LQKENI, per germline. The CDR3 nucleotides are TGTGCCAGCTCACCACCTAGTGGTGGAAACACCATATATTTT. Its protein product is CASSPPSGGNTIYF.

This chain links TRBV4-3 with TRBJ1-4; D possibly corresponds to TRBD1 (5 bases). The V end was cut by 1 base, the J end by 8 bases, with 14 bases between. The CDR3 totals 15 residues. Germline V lookup: CDR1 LGHNA, CDR2 YSLEER. CDR3 in DNA: TGCGCCAGCAGCCAAGGGGGAGGGCAGGGAGAAAAACTGTTTTTT. Protein product: CASSQGGGQGEKLFF.

The chain links TRBV20-1 to TRBJ2-3; D unresolved. V was shortened by 3 bases and J by 4 bases, with 5 bases between the two germline ends. Germline V lookup: CDR1 DFQATT, CDR2 SNEGSKA (reference sequence). The CDR3 consists of 11 residues. CDR3 sequence: CSARVPDTQYF. The DNA of the CDR3 is TGCAGTGCTAGGGTCCCAGATACGCAGTATTTT.

The CDR3 nucleotides read TGTGCCAGCAGCCAAGACTTGGGCGGGATCTACAATGAGCAGTTCTTC. Amino acid sequence: CASSQDLGGIYNEQFF. The rearrangement joins TRBV14 to TRBJ2-1, with D possibly TRBD2 on 6 matching bases. The CDR3 covers 16 residues. With 0 bases removed from V and 3 bases from J, the gap between germline ends came to 12 bases. The V gene's germline CDR1 is SGHDN and CDR2 FVKESK.

This chain uses TRBV7-8 with TRBJ1-2, with D tentatively TRBD1 (5 bases). V gave up 3 bases and J gave up 1 base, with 12 bases separating them. The CDR3 sequence is 15 residues long. Germline CDR1 reads SGHVS; CDR2 reads FQNEAQ. In DNA form, the CDR3 reads TGTGCCAGCAGCTTGGGGACGGAACATAACTATGGCTACACCTTC. Translating gives CASSLGTEHNYGYTF.

This rearrangement joins TRBV5-5 to TRBJ2-5; 8 bases are a match to TRBD1. CDR3 length equals 15 residues. The germline CDR1 and CDR2 sequences are SGHKS and YYEKEE (reference sequence). V gave up 4 bases and J gave up 2 bases; unmatched junction bases: 7. The CDR3: CASSGTTGDQETQYF. The CDR3 bases are TGTGCCAGCAGCGGCACGACAGGGGATCAAGAGACCCAGTACTTC.

J is TRBJ2-7 and V is TRBV28; 8 bases match TRBD1. The CDR3 is 15 amino acids. J lost 4 bases, V lost 6 bases, and 11 bases had no gene match. Germline CDR1 and CDR2: MDHEN and SYDVKM. The CDR3 loop is CASRQDREVFYEQYF. Written as DNA, the CDR3 is TGTGCCAGCAGACAGGACAGGGAGGTGTTTTACGAGCAGTACTTC.

The chain joins TRBV19 to TRBJ1-2, with TRBD1 as a possible D gene (6 bases). The germline CDR1 and CDR2 sequences are LNHDA and SQIVND (reference sequence). The CDR3 is 15 amino acids. V was clipped by 6 bases and J by 4 bases, with 18 bases between them. CDR3 protein: CASRDRLKSIYGYTF. In DNA, the CDR3 is TGTGCCAGTAGGGACAGACTTAAGAGTATCTATGGCTACACCTTC.

V and J are TRBV5-4 and TRBJ1-4; D may be TRBD1 (5 bases). There are 14 residues in the CDR3. Trimming removed 4 bases from V and 5 bases from J, with 12 bases in between. Germline assignment: CDR1 SGHNT and CDR2 YYREEE (reference sequence). The CDR3 loop reads CASSHGTENEKLFF. Written as DNA, the CDR3 is TGTGCCAGCAGCCACGGGACGGAGAATGAAAAACTGTTTTTT. The entire variable domain, with the rest obtained from reference TRBV5-4 and TRBJ1-4, is as follows: ETGVTQSPTHLIKTRGQQVTLRCSSQSGHNTVSWYQQALGQGPQFIFQYYREEENGRGNFPPRFSGLQFPNYSSELNVNALELDDSALYLCASSHGTENEKLFFGSGTQLSVL.

The chain combines TRBV19 with TRBJ2-3; 10 positions match TRBD1. This CDR3 is 15 amino acids long. The V gene's germline CDR1 is LNHDA and CDR2 SQIVND (reference sequence). V dropped 2 bases and J dropped 4; count of bases not matched to a gene: 3. CDR3 in DNA: TGTGCCAGTAGTATAAGAGGACAGGGGGCAGATACGCAGTATTTT. Translating gives CASSIRGQGADTQYF.

This clone was observed many times. The V call is TRBV7-9, the J call TRBJ1-2, with D possibly being TRBD1 (5 bases). The CDR3 contains 14 residues. The germline V gene encodes CDR1 SEHNR and CDR2 FQNEAQ (reference sequence). Trimming stripped 4 bases from V and 8 bases from J, with 17 bases between. CDR3 in DNA: TGTGCCAGCAGCTCCGAGGGCAGGGATGCAGGCTACACCTTC. It is translated as CASSSEGRDAGYTF.

This clone showed up just a few times. The genes are TRBV4-1 and TRBJ1-2; tentative D call: TRBD1 (5 bases). CDR1 and CDR2 (germline): MGHRA, YSYEKL. CDR3 length equals 16 residues. V gave up 4 bases and J gave up 4 bases, with 19 bases separating them. This chain's CDR3 is CASSRAASGGGYGYTF. The CDR3 DNA is TGCGCCAGCAGCCGGGCCGCATCGGGGGGAGGCTATGGCTACACCTTC.

The V gene is TRBV20-1, the J gene TRBJ2-5; D is possibly TRBD2 (5 bases). Between the trimmed V and J ends, which lost 8 bases and 7 bases, there was a span of 14 bases. CDR3 length equals 11 residues. Germline CDR1 reads DFQATT; CDR2 reads SNEGSKA (reference sequence). The CDR3 DNA follows: TGCAGTCCTACCCTCGAGGGGACCCAGTACTTC. This sequence encodes CSPTLEGTQYF.

This chain connects TRBV28 to TRBJ2-1; a possible D gene is TRBD1 (6 bases). The CDR3 sequence is 14 residues long. CDR1 is MDHEN, CDR2 SYDVKM, per germline. V was cut by 6 bases and J by 6 bases, with 15 bases left in between. The CDR3 spells CASRAHLQGNEQFF. CDR3 bases: TGTGCCAGCAGGGCTCACCTACAGGGCAATGAGCAGTTCTTC.

Regarding this clone: Sequence at one end of the junction differs from germline and may be a read error. CDR3 in amino acids: CAWVSGASVLTF. Here the CDR3 DNA reads TGTGCCTGGGTCTCTGGGGCCAGCGTCCTGACTTTC. The chain couples TRBV30 to TRBJ2-6, with D possibly matching TRBD1 (5 bases). In germline, CDR1 is GTSNPN, CDR2 SVGIG (reference sequence). The length of the CDR3 is 12 residues.

Here the CDR3 reads CASSTPTPGNTIYF. In DNA, the CDR3 is TGTGCCAGCAGCACCCCGACCCCAGGGAACACCATATATTTT. This chain connects TRBV9 to TRBJ1-3, with a weak D call TRBD1 (5 bases). Germline V gives CDR1 SGDLS, CDR2 YYNGEE. The CDR3 length is 14 residues. Trimming cost V 4 bases and J 7 bases, with 15 bases left between them. The whole variable domain, filled in from reference TRBV9 and TRBJ1-3, reads DSGVTQTPKHLITATGQRVTLRCSPRSGDLSVYWYQQSLDQGLQFLIQYYNGEERAKGNILERFSAQQFPDLHSELNLSSLELGDSALYFCASSTPTPGNTIYFGEGSWLTVV.

The genes are TRBV5-4 and TRBJ2-1, with TRBD2 matching 13 bases. The germline V gene encodes CDR1 SGHNT and CDR2 YYREEE (reference sequence). The CDR3 is 16 residues long. V shed 6 bases, J shed 7 bases, and the junction held 10 bases outside the gene matches. The CDR3 loop reads CASKLELAGGPNEQFF. For the CDR3, the DNA is TGTGCCAGCAAATTGGAACTAGCGGGGGGGCCAAATGAGCAGTTCTTC. Supplemented by reference TRBV5-4 and TRBJ2-1, the full variable domain reads ETGVTQSPTHLIKTRGQQVTLRCSSQSGHNTVSWYQQALGQGPQFIFQYYREEENGRGNFPPRFSGLQFPNYSSELNVNALELDDSALYLCASKLELAGGPNEQFFGPGTRLTVL.

The genes are TRBV9 and TRBJ1-2; D not certain. The germline V gene encodes CDR1 SGDLS and CDR2 YYNGEE. CDR3 length equals 15 residues. Trimming stripped 4 bases from V and 3 bases from J, with 16 bases between. The CDR3 bases are TGTGCCAGCAGCCTAGGAGGAGGGCGGGACTATGGCTACACCTTC. Translating it yields CASSLGGGRDYGYTF.

The chain couples TRBV5-1 to TRBJ2-4; a weak D match, TRBD1 (5 bases). The CDR3 is 16 residues long. The germline V gene encodes CDR1 SGHRS and CDR2 YFSETQ. V shed 0 bases and J shed 3 bases, with 13 bases lying between them. CDR3 sequence (DNA): TGCGCCAGCAGCTTGGGACAGCTCGGAGTCAAAAACATTCAGTACTTC. This gives the protein CASSLGQLGVKNIQYF.

This chain joins TRBV5-4 and TRBJ2-1; 9 bases align to TRBD2. V shed 3 bases, J shed 7 bases, and the junction held 8 bases outside the gene matches. In germline, CDR1 is SGHNT, CDR2 YYREEE (reference sequence). The CDR3 has 15 amino acids. CDR3 loop: CASSSTSGPLNEQFF. CDR3 DNA: TGTGCCAGCAGCTCGACTAGCGGACCTCTTAATGAGCAGTTCTTC. Full variable domain (rest looked up from reference TRBV5-4 and TRBJ2-1): ETGVTQSPTHLIKTRGQQVTLRCSSQSGHNTVSWYQQALGQGPQFIFQYYREEENGRGNFPPRFSGLQFPNYSSELNVNALELDDSALYLCASSSTSGPLNEQFFGPGTRLTVL.

This chain uses TRBV27 with TRBJ1-4; 10 positions match TRBD1. V trimming: 7 bases; J trimming: 8 bases; junction bases outside the gene matches: 7. The CDR3 length is 14 residues. Looked up from germline, CDR1 is MNHEY and CDR2 is SMNVEV (reference sequence). The CDR3 reads CASKVGTGDEKLFF. CDR3 nucleotides: TGTGCCAGCAAGGTTGGGACAGGGGACGAAAAACTGTTTTTT.

Details on this clone: At the DNA level, this CDR3 is encoded by other sequences in the same sample as well. The chain is built from TRBV5-1 and TRBJ2-1; tentatively, D is TRBD2 (5 bases). Trimming pared 0 bases from V and 0 bases from J, leaving 7 bases between. The CDR3 runs 15 residues. CDR1 is SGHRS and CDR2 is YFSETQ in the germline V gene. CDR3 sequence: CASSLEGGSYNEQFF. The CDR3 DNA reads TGCGCCAGCAGCTTGGAAGGAGGCTCCTACAATGAGCAGTTCTTC.

The chain is built from TRBV19 and TRBJ2-3; D unclear. Trimming stripped 7 bases from V and 0 bases from J, with 11 bases between. This CDR3 region has 14 residues. CDR1 LNHDA and CDR2 SQIVND come from the germline V gene (reference sequence). The CDR3 protein is CASKVGTSTDTQYF. In nucleotides, the CDR3 is TGTGCCAGTAAGGTGGGAACTAGCACAGATACGCAGTATTTT.

This clone was picked up a small number of times. The chain combines TRBV27 with TRBJ1-1, with a possible D match to TRBD1 (6 bases). Germline V gene sequence: CDR1 MNHEY, CDR2 SMNVEV (reference sequence). V lost 7 bases and J 2 bases, leaving 14 bases between the germline ends. The CDR3 runs 14 residues. For the CDR3, the DNA is TGTGCCAGCAAAAAACAGGGTCCAAACACTGAAGCTTTCTTT. Translated, it gives CASKKQGPNTEAFF.

V is TRBV28 and J is TRBJ2-3; D not resolved. The CDR3 spans 17 residues. Trimming removed 3 bases from V and 0 bases from J, with 16 bases in between. Germline CDR1 is MDHEN and CDR2 is SYDVKM. CDR3 sequence (DNA): TGTGCCAGCAGTTTGAATGACGGATCATCAAGCACAGATACGCAGTATTTT. Residues: CASSLNDGSSSTDTQYF.

CDR3 DNA: TGTGCCAGCGCTTGGGGGACTAGCAGCTACGAGCAGTACTTC. Translated, it gives CASAWGTSSYEQYF. This sequence joins TRBV2 and TRBJ2-7; 9 bases agree with TRBD2. The CDR3 is made up of 14 amino acids. V gave up 8 bases and J gave up 3 bases; unmatched junction bases: 8. Germline CDR1 reads SNHLY; CDR2 reads FYNNEI. The variable domain in full, with the rest retrieved from reference TRBV2 and TRBJ2-7, is EPEVTQTPSHQVTQMGQEVILRCVPISNHLYFYWYRQILGQKVEFLVSFYNNEISEKSEIFDDQFSVERPDGSNFTLKIRSTKLEDSAMYFCASAWGTSSYEQYFGPGTRLTVT.

This clone was seen a handful of times. The chain has TRBV28 and TRBJ1-2; D possibly corresponds to TRBD1 (5 bases). Germline CDR1 MDHEN, CDR2 SYDVKM. With 5 bases removed from V and 7 bases from J, the gap between germline ends came to 17 bases. This CDR3 spans 14 amino acids. The CDR3 DNA sequence: TGTGCCAGCAGTGGGGGGACCGAAGTAGGTGGCTACACCTTC. Translation: CASSGGTEVGGYTF.

The CDR3 bases are TGTGCCACTTCGGACTTAGCACAGGGGAACACCGGGGAGCTGTTTTTT. Encoded protein: CATSDLAQGNTGELFF. This sequence joins TRBV2 and TRBJ2-2; D is perhaps TRBD1 (6 bases). This CDR3 region has 16 residues. V shed 10 bases and J shed 1 base, with 19 bases lying between them. From germline, CDR1 is SNHLY and CDR2 FYNNEI.